This T cell receptor beta chain came from a study of cytomegalovirus exposure and HLA in healthy donors (dated by TCRdb to between 2016 and 2019). For the study in its entirety: According to an earlier analysis of around 600 of the donors, about 179 million T cells yielded over 90 million unique TCR beta sequences and approximately 300 Gb of sequence data. Around 320 gigabases of sequencing data and approximately 84 million unique TCR sequences were included in an early release covering roughly 600 HLA-typed donors. In a later analysis, previously published TCR beta repertoires from several hundred donors were re-analyzed and high-resolution HLA genotyping was added so that TCR occurrence patterns could be studied. To decide whether each TCR beta V gene segment behaved as functional or pseudogenic, an earlier analysis of approximately 620 of the donors relied on high-throughput TCR beta sequencing. Rather than using new phenotypic data, the later analysis identified candidate immune exposures from TCR beta sequences and from how often those sequences occurred across donors. Four to six DR-DQ haplotypes were handled as single units for association and clustering, since linkage in the cohort was strong. Among around 400 genotyped donors of the cohort, an average of approximately 240,000 unique TCR beta nucleotide sequences was sequenced per donor, of which 15% to 20% were non-productive. The study aimed to test whether signatures of past pathogen exposure could be identified by cataloging public T cell receptors. Donor age, sex, ethnicity and CMV serostatus were collected together with the repertoire data. Every discovery cohort repertoire had been produced on one sequencing platform. Typing coverage differed by locus: A, B, C, DRB1 and DQB1 were typed in about 629-640 donors, DQA1 in about 560, DPA1 in 606, and DPB1 in 472. The T cell repertoires of about 700 subjects were profiled by immunosequencing and related to cytomegalovirus serostatus. A later genetic analysis took genome-wide SNP genotypes for about three fifths of the roughly 700 donors and used that subset as a discovery cohort. The study combined high-throughput TCR immunosequencing, statistical association of individual TCRs with disease status, and machine learning to predict cytomegalovirus infection status. Of the approximately 400 genotyped donors, about 80% fell in the genetic ancestry cluster associated with self-reported Caucasian donors. Besides the first cohort of around 700 subjects, a separate validation cohort made up of 120 different subjects was used. Both class I and class II loci were covered by HLA typing, at four-digit resolution. Study-wide findings and limitations: Sequencing depth was assumed to be roughly uniform across donors in the presence/absence analyses, though that assumption may not hold. Only TCR beta chains were sequenced in this cohort, and the absence of alpha or paired-chain data limited detectable features. The earlier analysis of 587 of the donors excluded seventeen rarely observed V segments, including chromosome 9 orphons, because counts were too low. A later analysis reported that several top co-occurrence clusters appeared linked to parvovirus B19, influenza, CMV and Epstein-Barr virus. The 87-base-pair reads could not distinguish some IMGT-functional V segments, including TRBV6-2 and TRBV6-3, so those segments were excluded. The classifier was reported to diagnose cytomegalovirus status with high specificity and sensitivity in both the original and validation cohorts. HLA typing was unavailable for some donors at each locus, so association tests used only the typed subset. A few of the identified cytomegalovirus-associated TCR beta chains were confirmed in vitro to be specific for cytomegalovirus antigens. In a later analysis, most CMV-associated TCR beta chains were found to appear HLA-restricted, with HLA associations seemingly driven largely by CMV exposure. In the study, about 150 TCR beta chains were listed as associated with cytomegalovirus. A further reported finding was that TCR beta sequences accurately predicted the HLA-A and HLA-B alleles for most subjects in the first cohort. It was suggested by the authors that the approach could potentially be generalized to other disease states and immunological phenotypes. A later genetic analysis associated a missense DCLRE1C variant with V-gene and J-gene trimming of TCR beta chains, and an independent cohort replicated the association. CMV serostatus was the only immune exposure information available for the cohort. A later analysis found that HLA-associated TCR beta chains were more clonally expanded and had lower generation probabilities than equally common non-associated chains. According to a later genetic analysis, donors in an Asian-associated ancestry cluster had fewer N-insertions in productive TCRs than the roughly 670-donor mean. Correlated functional status among segregating V segments might reflect linkage disequilibrium, but an unknown experimental factor could not be ruled out. When HLA alleles, especially DR and DQ, strongly co-occurred, attributing TCR associations to individual alleles was difficult. In an earlier analysis of fewer than 750 of the donors, most TCR beta V segments were observed in productive rearrangements about 90% or about 30% of the time, broadly matching IMGT annotations. At a false discovery rate of 0.05, a later analysis linked 15,000 to 20,000 TCR beta sequences to specific HLA alleles. The sequencing pipeline was judged likely to have produced a cluster of highly shared sequence variants as a technical artifact. According to a later analysis, TCR association rates differed among HLA loci, with DRB1 alleles showing the most associated TCRs and HLA-C alleles showing the fewest. Most TCR sequences were seen in very few donors, while some public TCRs were found in many individuals.

There are 14 amino acids in the CDR3, from cysteine to phenylalanine inclusive. The CDR3 DNA has 42 bases and is translated from base 1. The germline V gene provides CDR1 SGDLS and CDR2 YYNGEE. Trimming takes 0 bases from V and 7 bases from J, and the germline ends sit 11 bases apart. Libraries were built with the immunoSEQ multiplex PCR assay. A mixture of 60 forward primers for TCR Vbeta segments and 13 reverse primers for TCR Jbeta segments was used in the multiplex PCR. Amplification of the CDR3 region of rearranged TCR beta genes was performed with a multiplex PCR assay on genomic DNA. On the Illumina HiSeq System, the amplified TCR beta libraries were sequenced as 87-base-pair reads. The paper's processing steps were these. In a later analysis, roughly 80 million unique TCR beta chains were counted across the roughly 670 repertoires, and some 10 million of these chains were shared by at least two donors. A nearest-neighbor algorithm error-corrected the raw reads and collapsed the reads into unique sequences, merging closely related sequences to remove PCR and sequencing errors. V, D and J gene segments were assigned by aligning CDR3 sequences to IMGT reference sequences. Each retained sequence needed at least a six-nucleotide match to both a V gene segment and a J gene segment. Rearrangements were classified as productive when the CDR3 lacked stop codons and remained in frame with V and J, and all other rearrangements were classified as non-productive. CDR3 was defined according to IMGT convention as the region running from the second conserved V-encoded cysteine to the conserved J-encoded phenylalanine. Sequences without an unambiguous match to a single V gene segment were excluded from the earlier analysis of a few hundred of the donors. In an earlier analysis of 450 to 750 of the donors, a V segment was called functional when productive rearrangements were above 56.7%, and segregating when the standard deviation between donors exceeded 5%. To diagnose cytomegalovirus status from the catalog of TCR beta chain sequences, a statistical classification framework was built. In a later analysis, V and J genes were assigned by comparing TCR nucleotide sequences against IMGT/GENE-DB human TR gene sequences. In a later analysis, CDR3 sequences and most-parsimonious VDJ recombination scenarios were assigned using the TCRdist pipeline. In a later analysis, every TCR beta chain was defined by the combination of its CDR3 amino acid sequence and its V-gene family, and reads without a unique V-gene family were dropped. As a way to deal with suspected cross-contamination and a sequencing artifact, a later analysis dropped more than 500 nucleotide sequences that were highly shared and had low generation probability. In a later analysis, a clonal expansion index for each public chain was calculated from normalized within-repertoire ranks of inferred template counts. In a later analysis, generation probabilities were computed with a VDJ recombination model fitted to out-of-frame rearrangements, and the resulting probabilities were checked against IGoR. In a later analysis, hypergeometric tests were used to score TCR-TCR, TCR-HLA and TCR-CMV co-occurrence, with a repertoire-size bias correction applied to TCR pairs. A later analysis estimated false discovery rates by permuting HLA or CMV assignments 20 times. A later analysis grouped co-occurring TCRs with DBSCAN, adding TCRdist sequence similarity when clustering within HLA-allele-positive subsets. Co-occurrence clustering excluded repertoires with fewer than 30,000 or more than 120,000 public chains, plus five with anomalous nucleotide sharing. TCRdb provides this immuneACCESS table in a form limited to in-frame rearrangements. Some clones are lacking; in checked studies, under half of them reflect an unresolved V gene, and why the rest are absent is not known. That table supplies the V and J calls and clone size; D and trimming were determined from the DNA. The sample records under 300,000 clones, approximately 80% of which are singletons. The top ten hold approximately 8.4% of the sample.

The cohort comprised around 700 healthy bone marrow donors. At the time of sampling, all cohort members were nominally healthy, though unrecorded immune exposures were likely present. The donor was CMV seropositive and belonged to the group of more than 250 seropositive cohort members. A peripheral blood sample was provided by each donor, and peripheral blood mononuclear cells were used for TCR beta sequencing. The Qiagen DNeasy Blood Extraction Kit was used to extract genomic DNA from the blood cell samples. Comments on this clone: What antigen it recognizes has not been identified. Base quality data are lacking; no much larger clone is found one base away.

This receptor was obtained from a woman aged 60-75 years in good health and CMV-seropositive. The V and J segments used are TRBV9 and TRBJ2-4, with a weak D call of TRBD1 (6 bases match). The sequenced sample consisted of PBMCs. CDR3 protein: CASSVEGQGNIQYF. The sequence in DNA is TGTGCCAGCAGCGTAGAAGGCCAGGGGAACATTCAGTACTTC.